These 13 T cell receptor beta chains were sequenced from one sample in a study of blood T cell repertoires in COVID-19. Sequenced by immunoSEQ multiplex PCR; TCRdb stores in-frame clones only, minus some. The sample lists 200,000 to 300,000 clones, about 86% occurring once. Material for sequencing was peripheral blood. These receptors were taken from a woman aged 25 to 39 who had recovered from COVID-19.

The chain recombines TRBV29-1 with TRBJ2-1; 13 bases align to TRBD2. V was pared by 3 bases and J by 4 bases, with 6 bases of the junction left unmatched. The CDR3 has 16 amino acids. Germline CDR1 is SQVTM and CDR2 is ANQGSEA. CDR3 sequence (DNA): TGCAGCGTTGAGGGGGGGGGACTAGCGGGATACAATGAGCAGTTCTTC. Residues: CSVEGGGLAGYNEQFF.

This clone was recorded only once. This chain uses TRBV9 with TRBJ2-1; 9 bases match TRBD1. Germline V gives CDR1 SGDLS, CDR2 YYNGEE. V shed 2 bases, J shed 10 bases, and the junction held 7 bases outside the gene matches. This CDR3 has 14 residues. CDR3 region: CASSVSGQGLEQFF. The CDR3, as DNA: TGTGCCAGCAGCGTGTCGGGACAGGGATTGGAGCAGTTCTTC.

This rearrangement joins TRBV9 to TRBJ2-5; 10 bases are shared with TRBD2. The germline CDR1 and CDR2 sequences are SGDLS and YYNGEE. V lost 0 bases and J lost 4; bases outside the gene matches: 3. The CDR3 sequence is 15 residues long. CDR3 sequence: CASSVGSSGGETQYF. CDR3 DNA sequence: TGTGCCAGCAGCGTAGGATCTAGCGGGGGAGAGACCCAGTACTTC.

The CDR3 reads CASSTSGVVYNEQFF. The CDR3 DNA reads as TGTGCCAGCAGCACTAGCGGGGTTGTCTACAATGAGCAGTTCTTC. This chain joins TRBV6-2 or TRBV6-3 and TRBJ2-1; 10 bases line up with TRBD2. The germline V gene has CDR1 MNHEY and CDR2 SVGEGT. The CDR3 consists of 15 residues. The ends lost 6 bases at V and 3 bases at J; junction bases unmatched: 5.

The chain couples TRBV6-6 to TRBJ1-2, with a tentative D call TRBD1 (5 bases). This CDR3 has 12 residues. The V gene lost 4 bases and the J gene lost 10 bases, with 13 bases spanning the gap. Per germline, CDR1 MNHNY and CDR2 SVGAGI (reference sequence). DNA of the CDR3: TGTGCCAGCAGTTTGACAGAGAGTGACTACACCTTC. Amino acid sequence: CASSLTESDYTF.

The chain carries TRBV6-1 and TRBJ1-3, with TRBD1 as a possible D gene (6 bases). Germline values: CDR1 MNHNS, CDR2 SASEGT. The CDR3 has 15 amino acids. Between the trimmed V and J ends, which lost 2 bases and 2 bases, there was a span of 10 bases. This CDR3 is CASSEHRVAGNTIYF. The DNA of the CDR3 is TGTGCCAGCAGTGAACACAGGGTAGCTGGAAACACCATATATTTT.

The chain is built from TRBV14 and TRBJ1-2; 7 nucleotides match TRBD1. Germline assignment: CDR1 SGHDN and CDR2 FVKESK. The CDR3 spans 12 residues. Trimming cost V 2 bases and J 10 bases; bases outside gene matches: 4. The CDR3, as DNA: TGTGCCAGCAGCCAAACTGACAGGGACTACACCTTC. This encodes CASSQTDRDYTF.

This clone was picked up one time. The chain is built from TRBV24-1 and TRBJ2-1; the D gene is possibly TRBD2 (5 bases). The V end lost 1 base, the J end lost 9 bases, and 9 bases lay between the germline ends. The CDR3 is made up of 13 amino acids. Germline V gene lookup returns CDR1 KGHDR and CDR2 SFDVKD. In DNA, the CDR3 is TGTGCCACCAGTGATTTCGAGAGCGGTGAGCAGTTCTTC. Translated, it gives CATSDFESGEQFF.

V is TRBV5-6 and J is TRBJ1-3, with no clear D. Trimming removed 3 bases from V and 0 bases from J, with 13 bases in between. This CDR3 has 16 residues. The germline CDR1 and CDR2 sequences are SGHDT and YYEEEE. CDR3 protein: CASSYLQASSGNTIYF. CDR3 coding DNA: TGTGCCAGCAGCTACCTCCAGGCCTCCTCTGGAAACACCATATATTTT.

The genes are TRBV4-1 and TRBJ2-3, with 10 positions matching TRBD2. With 4 bases clipped from V and 2 bases from J, the junction kept 6 bases outside the gene matches. The CDR3 loop spans 16 amino acids. Germline values: CDR1 MGHRA, CDR2 YSYEKL. Here the CDR3 reads CASSLSGGEFTDTQYF. CDR3 coding DNA: TGCGCCAGCAGCCTAAGCGGGGGGGAATTCACAGATACGCAGTATTTT.

The rearrangement uses TRBV27 and TRBJ2-1; TRBD2 matches 12 bases. V shed 6 bases and J 8 bases; nucleotides not matched to a gene: 5. The CDR3 is made up of 14 amino acids. Germline CDR1 MNHEY, CDR2 SMNVEV (reference sequence). CDR3 DNA sequence: TGTGCCAGCAGCCTAGCGGGGGGGTTACATGAGCAGTTCTTC. This codes for CASSLAGGLHEQFF.

The chain has TRBV19 and TRBJ1-1, with 8 bases matching TRBD1. CDR1 is LNHDA, CDR2 SQIVND, per germline (reference sequence). The CDR3 consists of 13 residues. With V trimmed by 4 bases and J by 11 bases, 9 bases remained unmatched. CDR3 loop: CASSTDRVIGAFF. CDR3 bases: TGTGCCAGTAGTACGGACAGGGTAATAGGTGCTTTCTTT.

The V call is TRBV2, the J call TRBJ1-1; no firm D call. This CDR3 has 14 amino acids. Germline CDR1 and CDR2: SNHLY and FYNNEI. Deletions cut 10 bases from V and 0 bases from J, with 15 bases between. The DNA of the CDR3 is TGTGCCACCACTAAAGACGGAGTGAACACTGAAGCTTTCTTT. This sequence encodes CATTKDGVNTEAFF.